This is a list of T cell receptor beta chains from one sample in a study of blood T cell repertoires in COVID-19. Measured with immunoSEQ multiplex PCR; TCRdb has only the in-frame clones, and not every one. The repertoire has about 150,000 clones, roughly 84% of them found once; the top ten carry roughly 0.6%. Sample: peripheral blood. These receptors all stem from a man between 60 and 75 years old with COVID-19, enrolled during active disease. Each CDR3 is given with its conserved first and last residue. Each record gives: J gene, V gene, CDR3 protein.

TRBJ1-6 TRBV16 CASIGGPNSPLHF
TRBJ1-4 TRBV9 CASSSGRVANEKLFF
TRBJ2-1 TRBV14 CASSQLQGAGEQFF
TRBJ1-2 TRBV11-2 CASSTGTFGYTF
TRBJ2-5 TRBV5-1 CASSTGTQETQYF
TRBJ2-7 TRBV5-4 CASSYQTSGRIEQYF
TRBJ1-4 TRBV5-1 CASSPTATNEKLFF
TRBJ2-7 TRBV6-6 CASRPGTGIYEQYF
TRBJ1-1 TRBV10-3 CAISDPGTANTEAFF
TRBJ1-2 TRBV11-2 CASSLTEFGGYTF
TRBJ2-7 TRBV19 CASRPGREQYF
TRBJ1-2 TRBV11-3 CASSPETGGYGYTF
TRBJ2-1 TRBV7-2 CASSLAPGPGNAYNEQFF
TRBJ1-5 TRBV19 CASTPSGRRYSNQPQHF
TRBJ2-5 TRBV7-2 CASSLGTVRLEQETQYF
TRBJ2-1 TRBV7-2 CASSLPGQSLEWQFF
TRBJ2-3 TRBV6-5 CASSSPGQATDTQYF
TRBJ1-1 TRBV5-1 CASSAQGYTEAFF
TRBJ1-1 TRBV19 CASRDRDTEAFF
TRBJ1-2 TRBV24-1 CATSDPTGSYGYTF
TRBJ1-2 TRBV6-6 CASRPGQVYGYTF
TRBJ2-1 TRBV7-2 CASSLEEVFEQFF
TRBJ2-1 TRBV18 CASSLYPSGSSYNEQFF
TRBJ1-1 TRBV11-3 CASSLSGSQTEAFF
TRBJ2-5 TRBV15 CATSRLASGGQETQYF
TRBJ1-6 TRBV6-5 CASSLDRGRSPLHF
TRBJ2-3 TRBV4-3 CASSLLGGTTDTQYF
TRBJ2-1 TRBV3-1/TRBV3-2 CASSQGETSGNEQFF
TRBJ2-5 TRBV15 CATSNSQETQYF
TRBJ1-1 TRBV19 CASSTWSTEAFF
TRBJ2-1 TRBV24-1 CATSDSGQPYNEQFF
TRBJ2-3 TRBV7-8 CASSLVGPESTDTQYF
TRBJ2-2 TRBV6-5 CASSYPGGNTGELFF